This T cell receptor (beta chain) was profiled in a study of shared clonotypes between healthy human individuals. Germline V gives CDR1 MNHNY, CDR2 SVGAGI (reference sequence). The CDR3 extends over 16 amino acids. The germline V and J ends were trimmed by 2 bases and 2 bases, with 12 bases remaining between them. Some clones are missing from TCRdb's copy, which holds only in-frame ones; the method was immunoSEQ multiplex PCR. The data hold around 1.5 million clones, with 98% observed a single time. The source of this sequence is a man aged 25-45 years in good health. The V and J genes are TRBV6-6 and TRBJ1-4; D remains unclear. The source material was naive CD4+ T cells sorted from blood. Subset: CD45RA+ positively selected. The CDR3 DNA sequence: TGTGCCAGCAGTTACGGAAATGTCGGGACTAATGAAAAACTGTTTTTT. Translation gives CASSYGNVGTNEKLFF.